The source of this TCR beta chain is a study of early T cells in non-severe SARS-CoV-2 infection. Study outcomes and limitations: Anti-spike CD8 specificities were favored by VDJdb matching, whose results missed private and CD4 specificities.

V shed 10 bases and J 4 bases; nucleotides not matched to a gene: 8. The CDR3 extends over 13 amino acids. Germline CDR1 MNHEY, CDR2 SMNVEV (reference sequence). Unique molecular identifiers were added to individual cDNA molecules. In TCRdb, the 5' RACE reads were re-called with MiXCR into one record per CDR3 protein. The table includes around 68,000 distinct CDR3 sequences, around 12% detected once. This clonotype was seen a few times. The antigen is unknown. This sequence was found in an adult who was a healthcare worker with PCR-confirmed SARS-CoV-2 infection or an uninfected control (not recorded which). This chain links TRBV27 with TRBJ2-5, with TRBD1 matching over 8 bases. Sequencing was performed on whole blood, taken at baseline. CDR3 sequence: CATRTGWGETQYF. In nucleotides, the CDR3 is TGTGCCACCCGGACAGGGTGGGGAGAGACCCAGTACTTC.